These 11 T cell receptor beta chains were sequenced from one sample in a study of CD4+ T cells in melanoma. Profiled with immunoSEQ multiplex PCR; TCRdb holds only in-frame clones, not every one. The repertoire holds about 55,000 clones, with roughly three quarters as singletons. Sequencing was done on a sample of tumor tissue. The receptors here all came from a human donor with melanoma.

The chain joins TRBV5-1 to TRBJ2-7; D call uncertain. The V and J ends lost 1 base and 4 bases respectively, with 12 bases between them. The V gene's germline CDR1 is SGHRS and CDR2 YFSETQ. The CDR3 runs to 14 residues. CDR3 DNA: TGCGCCAGCAGCTTGTTGGGTCGCGGTTACGAGCAGTACTTC. The encoded protein is CASSLLGRGYEQYF.

CDR3 amino acids: CASSSYRGSYNEQFF. CDR3 coding DNA: TGCGCCAGCAGCTCTTACAGGGGGTCCTACAATGAGCAGTTCTTC. This sequence joins TRBV5-1 and TRBJ2-1, with 8 bases aligning to TRBD1. Germline loops: CDR1 SGHRS, CDR2 YFSETQ. This CDR3 is built from 15 residues. With V trimmed by 3 bases and J by 1 base, 3 bases remained unmatched.

This sequence joins TRBV5-8 and TRBJ2-1, with unresolved D. Per the germline V gene, CDR1 is SGHTS and CDR2 is YDEGEE. This CDR3 is 13 amino acids long. V was trimmed by 4 bases and J by 8 bases, leaving 13 bases between them. The CDR3 region is CASSPGPVHEQFF. CDR3 in DNA: TGTGCCAGCAGCCCCGGACCAGTGCATGAGCAGTTCTTC.

The rearrangement joins TRBV30 to TRBJ1-5; D remains unclear. V lost 2 bases, J lost 0 bases, and 5 bases lay in between. Per the germline V gene, CDR1 is GTSNPN and CDR2 is SVGIG (reference sequence). The CDR3 is 13 residues long. The CDR3 DNA reads as TGTGCCTGGAGTTACAATAGCAATCAGCCCCAGCATTTT. It is translated as CAWSYNSNQPQHF. Supplemented by reference TRBV30 and TRBJ1-5, the full variable domain reads SQTIHQWPATLVQPVGSPLSLECTVEGTSNPNLYWYRQAAGRGLQLLFYSVGIGQISSEVPQNLSASRPQDRQFILSSKKLLLSDSGFYLCAWSYNSNQPQHFGDGTRLSIL.

The chain joins TRBV6-5 to TRBJ2-5; TRBD2 matches 7 bases. The germline CDR1 and CDR2 sequences are MNHEY and SVGAGI. This CDR3 contains 14 residues. V shed 2 bases and J 6 bases; nucleotides not matched to a gene: 6. The CDR3 DNA is TGTGCCAGCAGTTACCCAGGACTAGGACAGACCCAGTACTTC. Protein product: CASSYPGLGQTQYF.

The rearrangement uses TRBV28 and TRBJ1-2; maybe TRBD1 (5 bases). Trimming pared 6 bases from V and 7 bases from J, leaving 21 bases between. The CDR3 covers 15 residues. Germline-derived CDR1 and CDR2 are MDHEN and SYDVKM. The CDR3 nucleotides are TGTGCCAGCAGCCCATCCGGATGGGGGGTCGGTGGCTACACCTTC. Its protein product is CASSPSGWGVGGYTF.

This clone was counted only a few times. The J gene is TRBJ2-1, the V gene TRBV19; D could derive from TRBD1 or TRBD2 (5 bases each). Trimming pared 5 bases from V and 0 bases from J, leaving 11 bases between. The germline CDR1 and CDR2 sequences are LNHDA and SQIVND (reference sequence). The CDR3 contains 15 residues. Here the CDR3 DNA reads TGTGCCAGTAGTTCCTGGGGGAGCTCCTACAATGAGCAGTTCTTC. Residues: CASSSWGSSYNEQFF. The full variable domain, with the rest looked up from reference TRBV19 and TRBJ2-1, is DGGITQSPKYLFRKEGQNVTLSCEQNLNHDAMYWYRQDPGQGLRLIYYSQIVNDFQKGDIAEGYSVSREKKESFPLTVTSAQKNPTAFYLCASSSWGSSYNEQFFGPGTRLTVL.

The table lists this clone with many counts. V usage is TRBV7-3 and J usage is TRBJ2-1; D possibly corresponds to TRBD1 (5 bases). The CDR3 length is 16 residues. Germline V CDR1 and CDR2: SGHTA, FQGTGA. Trimming pared 5 bases from V and 2 bases from J, leaving 16 bases between. The CDR3 sequence is CASSILDTGTYNEQFF. CDR3 coding DNA: TGTGCCAGCAGCATATTGGACACCGGCACCTACAATGAGCAGTTCTTC.

V and J are TRBV27 and TRBJ1-6, with D possibly matching TRBD1 (5 bases). The CDR3 extends over 13 amino acids. Germline V lookup: CDR1 MNHEY, CDR2 SMNVEV (reference sequence). V lost 5 bases and J 7 bases, leaving 9 bases between the germline ends. The CDR3 is CASSLGGNSPLHF. CDR3 DNA: TGTGCCAGCAGTCTCGGGGGAAATTCACCCCTCCACTTT.

The chain uses TRBV6-5 and TRBJ1-4; 9 bases are a match to TRBD1. Trimming at V came to 2 bases and at J to 7 bases, leaving 8 bases not matched to a gene. In germline, CDR1 is MNHEY, CDR2 SVGAGI. This CDR3 has 16 amino acids. CDR3 region: CASSYPPDRGSEKLFF. The DNA of the CDR3 is TGTGCCAGCAGTTACCCTCCGGACAGGGGAAGTGAAAAACTGTTTTTT.

The table lists this clone with a count of one. A much larger clone differs by one base, so this may be a read error. The chain is built from TRBV15 and TRBJ1-2, with 7 bases that match TRBD1. The CDR3 totals 12 residues. Per germline, CDR1 LNHNV and CDR2 YYDKDF (reference sequence). The CDR3, as DNA: TGTGCCATCAGCAGGGACAGCTATGGCTACACCTTC. This translates into CAISRDSYGYTF.